Shown below are 24 T cell receptor beta chains from a single sample sequenced in a study of T cells after yellow fever vaccination. TCRdb independently ran MiXCR on the 5' RACE reads; one entry per CDR3 protein. The table lists some 550,000 distinct CDR3 sequences, about 19% of them singletons, with around an eighth in the top ten. The sequencing used PBMCs, collected 15 days after the yellow fever booster vaccination. The receptors here all came from a man aged 30 to 45 who received the YFV17D yellow fever vaccine.

This clonotype was recorded only once. The chain joins TRBV19 to TRBJ2-2, with unresolved D. V lost 2 bases and J 1 base, leaving 5 bases between the germline ends. The CDR3 spans 14 residues. CDR1 and CDR2 (germline): LNHDA, SQIVND (reference sequence). CDR3 protein: CASSILGNTGELFF. Written as DNA, the CDR3 is TGTGCCAGTAGTATATTGGGGAACACCGGGGAGCTGTTTTTT.

This chain connects TRBV20-1 to TRBJ1-5; the D gene is possibly TRBD1 (6 bases). The CDR3 runs 14 residues. CDR1 is DFQATT, CDR2 SNEGSKA, per germline (reference sequence). The V end lost 4 bases, the J end lost 2 bases, and 12 bases lay between the germline ends. The CDR3 protein is CSAIRQVGNQPQHF. DNA for the CDR3: TGCAGTGCTATAAGACAGGTCGGCAATCAGCCCCAGCATTTT.

The table lists this clonotype with a few counts. The gene calls are TRBV20-1 and TRBJ1-5; no definite D call. CDR3 length equals 10 residues. The germline CDR1 and CDR2 sequences are DFQATT and SNEGSKA (reference sequence). V was clipped by 5 bases and J by 7 bases, with 6 bases between them. This CDR3 is CSAGIQPQHF. In DNA form, the CDR3 reads TGCAGTGCTGGTATACAGCCCCAGCATTTT.

This clonotype was picked up a small number of times. The chain is built from TRBV7-6 and TRBJ2-1, with 13 bases matching TRBD2. The trim removed 3 bases at V and 7 bases at J, leaving 6 bases unmatched. This CDR3 contains 16 residues. Germline V gene lookup returns CDR1 SGHVS and CDR2 FNYEAQ. The CDR3, as DNA: TGTGCCAGCAGCTTCACTAGCGGGAGGGGGGGGAATGAGCAGTTCTTC. It specifies CASSFTSGRGGNEQFF.

This chain connects TRBV7-8 to TRBJ1-1, with D possibly TRBD1 on 5 matching bases. In germline, CDR1 is SGHVS, CDR2 FQNEAQ. Trimming removed 1 base from V and 6 bases from J, with 18 bases in between. The length of the CDR3 is 16 residues. The CDR3 region has the DNA TGTGCCAGCAGCTTAGGCGTGATCAGGGTCGGCGCTGAAGCTTTCTTT. This sequence encodes CASSLGVIRVGAEAFF.

This clonotype was counted ten times or more. V is TRBV7-2 and J is TRBJ2-5; TRBD1 matches 12 bases. CDR1 and CDR2 from the germline V gene are SGHTA and FQGNSA. The CDR3 has 15 residues. The ends lost 5 bases at V and 4 bases at J; junction bases unmatched: 5. CDR3 nucleotides: TGTGCCAGCAGCCTAGGGACAGGGGGCGTAGAGACCCAGTACTTC. Protein product: CASSLGTGGVETQYF.

J is TRBJ2-1 and V is TRBV7-9; D remains unclear. The CDR3 length is 13 residues. Germline V lookup: CDR1 SEHNR, CDR2 FQNEAQ (reference sequence). V lost 1 base and J 10 bases, leaving 11 bases between the germline ends. Written as DNA, the CDR3 is TGTGCCAGCAGCTTAGGATCTAGAGACGAGCAGTTCTTC. It codes for CASSLGSRDEQFF.

The rearrangement joins TRBV3-1 to TRBJ2-1; D perhaps matches TRBD1 (5 bases). Germline CDR1 is LGHDT and CDR2 is YNNKEL (reference sequence). This CDR3 region has 16 residues. V lost 0 bases to trimming and J lost 10 bases, with 19 bases between them. The CDR3 here is CASSQDMGLLSVEQFF. The CDR3 DNA reads as TGTGCCAGCAGCCAAGATATGGGGCTCCTCTCCGTGGAGCAGTTCTTC.

Remarks on this clonotype: One end of the junction varies from germline; a read error may be responsible. V is TRBV27 and J is TRBJ2-7, with D possibly TRBD1 on 6 matching bases. Germline values: CDR1 MNHEY, CDR2 SMNVEV (reference sequence). This CDR3 is built from 14 residues. The CDR3 protein is CASRQGFGSHEQYF. In nucleotides, the CDR3 is TGTGCCAGCAGACAGGGATTCGGCTCCCACGAGCAGTACTTC.

This clonotype was seen a few times. The chain uses TRBV10-3 and TRBJ1-2, with D possibly TRBD1 on 5 matching bases. The CDR3 runs 10 residues. V was trimmed by 9 bases and J by 6 bases, leaving 8 bases between them. CDR1 ENHRY and CDR2 SYGVKD come from the germline V gene. CDR3 nucleotides: TGTGCCATTGGGGGTAATGGCTACACCTTC. This translates into CAIGGNGYTF.

This chain connects TRBV4-3 to TRBJ2-2; D ambiguous. CDR3 size: 15 residues. Germline V CDR1 and CDR2: LGHNA, YSLEER. V was trimmed by 0 bases and J by 7 bases, leaving 12 bases between them. CDR3 sequence reads: CASSQERQSLGELFF. Here the CDR3 DNA reads TGCGCCAGCAGCCAAGAGCGTCAGTCACTCGGGGAGCTGTTTTTT.

The chain has TRBV15 and TRBJ2-3, with a weak D call TRBD2 (6 bases). The CDR3 is made up of 13 amino acids. The V and J ends lost 5 bases and 4 bases respectively, with 10 bases between them. Looked up from germline, CDR1 is LNHNV and CDR2 is YYDKDF (reference sequence). The CDR3 DNA reads as TGTGCCACCAGCCCGGGAGTTCCAGATACGCAGTATTTT. Protein: CATSPGVPDTQYF.

This clonotype was observed a few times. The rearrangement joins TRBV7-9 to TRBJ2-5; 12 nucleotides agree with TRBD1. The trim removed 3 bases at V and 5 bases at J, leaving 7 bases unmatched. Germline assignment: CDR1 SEHNR and CDR2 FQNEAQ (reference sequence). The CDR3 is made up of 16 amino acids. The CDR3 region has the DNA TGTGCCAGCAGCTTGGACGGGACAGGGGGCGCGGAGACCCAGTACTTC. As protein: CASSLDGTGGAETQYF. Together with reference TRBV7-9 and TRBJ2-5, the CDR3 gives the full variable domain: DTGVSQNPRHKITKRGQNVTFRCDPISEHNRLYWYRQTLGQGPEFLTYFQNEAQLEKSRLLSDRFSAERPKGSFSTLEIQRTEQGDSAMYLCASSLDGTGGAETQYFGPGTRLLVL.

This chain links TRBV5-1 with TRBJ2-7; no definite D call. Looked up from germline, CDR1 is SGHRS and CDR2 is YFSETQ. CDR3 size: 14 residues. V shed 0 bases and J shed 2 bases, with 9 bases lying between them. This chain's CDR3 is CASSLEKITYEQYF. The CDR3, as DNA: TGCGCCAGCAGCTTGGAGAAAATAACCTACGAGCAGTACTTC.

This clonotype came up a few times. This sequence joins TRBV29-1 and TRBJ2-1; 11 nucleotides align to TRBD2. Germline-derived CDR1 and CDR2 are SQVTM and ANQGSEA. J gave up 6 bases and V 6 bases, and 4 bases lay outside the gene matches. The CDR3 has 13 amino acids. CDR3 sequence: CSVGLAGPNEQFF. In DNA, the CDR3 is TGCAGCGTCGGACTAGCGGGTCCCAATGAGCAGTTCTTC.

A few counts support this clonotype. The chain joins TRBV20-1 to TRBJ2-3, with 8 bases fitting TRBD1. The V segment lost 4 bases and the J segment 5 bases; nucleotides outside the gene matches: 11. The germline gives CDR1 DFQATT, CDR2 SNEGSKA (reference sequence). This CDR3 contains 15 residues. CDR3 loop: CSANPSQGARDTQYF. In DNA, the CDR3 is TGCAGTGCTAACCCCTCCCAGGGGGCTAGAGATACGCAGTATTTT.

The J gene is TRBJ1-6, the V gene TRBV12-3 or TRBV12-4, with 7 bases that match TRBD1. V shed 6 bases and J 9 bases; nucleotides not matched to a gene: 8. The CDR3 contains 14 residues. The CDR3 nucleotides read TGTGCCAGCAGATTAACAGGGGATGTTTCACCCCTCCACTTT. This gives the protein CASRLTGDVSPLHF.

This chain links TRBV21-1 with TRBJ2-4. TRBV21-1 is termed a pseudogene. The CDR3 contains 16 residues. CDR3 nucleotide sequence: TGTGCCAGCAGCCCAAGACAACCGGTAGCCAAAAACATTCAGTACTTC. This codes for CASSPRQPVAKNIQYF.

This chain links TRBV7-6 with TRBJ2-7; D is unclear. The length of the CDR3 is 13 residues. CDR1 and CDR2 (germline): SGHVS, FNYEAQ. Trimming took off 1 base at V and 5 bases at J, with 9 bases between the two ends. CDR3 amino acids: CASSLVQADEQYF. Written as DNA, the CDR3 is TGTGCCAGCAGCTTAGTCCAGGCGGACGAGCAGTACTTC.

This clonotype was observed a handful of times. V and J are TRBV5-1 and TRBJ2-3; D is perhaps TRBD1 or TRBD2 (5 bases each). In germline, CDR1 is SGHRS, CDR2 YFSETQ. There are 13 residues in the CDR3. V was cut by 4 bases and J by 8 bases, with 14 bases left in between. This chain's CDR3 is CASSRDVSVTQYF. In DNA, the CDR3 is TGCGCCAGCAGCCGGGACGTTAGCGTTACGCAGTATTTT.

This clonotype has more than one count but fewer than ten. The rearrangement uses TRBV6-5 and TRBJ1-2, with D unresolved. With 2 bases removed from V and 7 bases from J, the gap between germline ends came to 14 bases. The CDR3 spans 14 residues. CDR1 and CDR2 (germline): MNHEY, SVGAGI. CDR3: CASSYTWRVTGYTF. The CDR3 nucleotides read TGTGCCAGCAGTTACACGTGGAGGGTTACTGGCTACACCTTC.

This clonotype was detected once. The genes are TRBV10-3 and TRBJ2-1; 10 bases line up with TRBD2. This CDR3 has 15 amino acids. Unmatched junction bases numbered 9, after V lost 6 bases and J lost 7 bases. Germline V gene data show CDR1 as ENHRY and CDR2 as SYGVKD. CDR3 protein: CAISLGIAGGNEQFF. In nucleotides, the CDR3 is TGTGCCATCAGCCTTGGCATAGCGGGAGGAAATGAGCAGTTCTTC.

A few counts support this clonotype. The rearrangement uses TRBV5-1 and TRBJ2-1, with 13 nucleotides matching TRBD2. J gave up 14 bases and V 0 bases, and 14 bases lay outside the gene matches. Germline lookup yields CDR1 SGHRS and CDR2 YFSETQ. The CDR3 spans 17 residues. The CDR3 here is CASSLAWTSGGRSMEFF. The CDR3 nucleotides are TGCGCCAGCAGCTTGGCTTGGACTAGCGGGGGCCGGTCCATGGAGTTCTTC.

The chain recombines TRBV29-1 with TRBJ2-7; TRBD1 matches at 7 bases. The germline V gene has CDR1 SQVTM and CDR2 ANQGSEA. V lost 3 bases, J lost 5 bases, and 4 bases stayed unmatched. This CDR3 comprises 12 residues. The CDR3: CSVDSRGNEQYF. CDR3 DNA sequence: TGCAGCGTTGACAGCAGGGGGAACGAGCAGTACTTC.